This T cell receptor (beta chain) emerged from a study of T-cell reconstitution after alpha-beta-depleted transplantation in children. Library preparation (for TCRbeta) was performed with unique molecular identifiers. TCRdb fed the PCR reads into MiXCR, producing one record per CDR3 protein. The table has 90,000 to 120,000 distinct CDR3 sequences, around 6.4% seen once. The CDR3 extends over 16 amino acids. V trimming: 4 bases; J trimming: 9 bases; junction bases outside the gene matches: 9. Per germline, CDR1 MGHRA and CDR2 YSYEKL. The chain couples TRBV4-1 to TRBJ1-6; 10 bases map to TRBD1. This receptor was obtained from a male patient aged 2 to 9 who had a stem cell transplant for acute lymphoblastic leukemia, so the T cells may come from the graft donor. Specimen: PBMCs, mostly from graft donor cells, collected 360 days after TCRalphabeta/CD19-depleted stem cell transplant. Here the CDR3 reads CASSRVWDRGGSPLHF. DNA for the CDR3: TGCGCCAGCAGCCGGGTTTGGGACAGGGGCGGTTCACCCCTCCACTTT.